The 14 T cell receptor beta chains below all came from one sample that was sequenced in a study of PD-L1 blockade in urothelial cancer (dated by TCRdb to the late 2010s). Library method: the immunoSEQ multiplex PCR assay. Not all clones reach the TCRdb copy of this immuneACCESS table, which keeps in-frame sequences only. Checked studies attribute under half of the gap to unresolved V genes and leave the rest unexplained. Present in this sample are over 15,000 clones, under 85% of which were seen just once. Less than 2% of the sample lies in the top ten. In light of the paper, this sample's time point label describes: peripheral blood 6 weeks after treatment start. Sequences were derived from PBMCs, sampled around atezolizumab (anti-PD-L1) treatment. The receptor source for this set is a man aged 45 to 65 with urothelial cancer.

J is TRBJ2-5 and V is TRBV21-1; TRBD2, as called in the table, went unchecked against the DNA. TRBV21-1 is designated a pseudogene. The CDR3 runs to 16 residues. The CDR3 DNA sequence: TGTGCCAGCAGCAAATTTGGGGGGGGGCACGTAGAGACCCAGTACTTC. It specifies CASSKFGGGHVETQYF.

V and J are TRBV7-8 and TRBJ1-6; D is possibly TRBD1 (5 bases). V shed 5 bases and J shed 7 bases, with 9 bases lying between them. This CDR3 has 13 amino acids. The germline CDR1 and CDR2 sequences are SGHVS and FQNEAQ. Written as DNA, the CDR3 is TGTGCCAGCAGCGCTCCAGGGAATTCACCCCTCCACTTT. It yields the protein CASSAPGNSPLHF.

The rearrangement joins TRBV10-3 to TRBJ2-7; 7 positions agree with TRBD2. V dropped 4 bases and J dropped 1; count of bases not matched to a gene: 7. Germline loops: CDR1 ENHRY, CDR2 SYGVKD. The CDR3 extends over 15 amino acids. CDR3 nucleotides: TGTGCCATCAGTGCTGACGGGACTATTTCCTACGAGCAGTACGTC. Its translation: CAISADGTISYEQYV.

This clone occurred once. The chain recombines TRBV18 with TRBJ1-1, with D possibly TRBD1 on 6 matching bases. Germline V gene sequence: CDR1 KGHSH, CDR2 LQKENI. V lost 2 bases to trimming and J lost 2 bases, with 9 bases between them. This CDR3 has 14 amino acids. This CDR3 is CASSPRGGNTEAFF. CDR3 nucleotide sequence: TGTGCCAGCTCACCAAGGGGGGGTAACACTGAAGCTTTCTTT.

The gene calls are TRBV5-6 and TRBJ2-1; 8 bases are shared with TRBD2. The CDR3 is 13 residues long. Germline CDR1 is SGHDT and CDR2 is YYEEEE. The V and J ends lost 1 base and 12 bases, in that order; junction bases with no gene match: 6. Here the CDR3 reads CASSLSGGRGQFF. The CDR3 coding sequence is TGTGCCAGCAGCTTGAGCGGGGGAAGAGGGCAGTTCTTC.

V gene TRBV30 combines with J gene TRBJ1-5, with a possible D match to TRBD1 (6 bases). CDR1 and CDR2 (germline): GTSNPN, SVGIG (reference sequence). V was pared by 3 bases and J by 2 bases, with 14 bases between. The CDR3 spans 15 residues. CDR3 sequence reads: CAWRPGQSRNQPQHF. CDR3 DNA sequence: TGTGCCTGGAGACCGGGACAAAGTCGCAATCAGCCCCAGCATTTT.

This clone occurred once. This rearrangement joins TRBV7-6 to TRBJ2-7; tentative D call: TRBD1 (5 bases). This CDR3 region has 14 residues. From germline, CDR1 is SGHVS and CDR2 FNYEAQ. Trimming removed 5 bases from V and 1 base from J, with 12 bases in between. In nucleotides, the CDR3 is TGTGCCAGCAGCCCTAACCGACAGTCCTACGAGCAGTACTTC. It yields the protein CASSPNRQSYEQYF.

The chain recombines TRBV11-2 with TRBJ1-2, with 8 bases aligning to TRBD1. Germline loops: CDR1 SGHAT, CDR2 FQNNGV. The CDR3 totals 16 residues. Losses at the gene ends were 0 bases for V and 5 bases for J; bases not matched to a gene: 8. The DNA of the CDR3 is TGTGCCAGCAGCTTAGATGGGGGGACAGGCAGTTATGGCTACACCTTC. This gives the protein CASSLDGGTGSYGYTF. The whole variable domain, filled in from reference TRBV11-2 and TRBJ1-2, reads EAGVAQSPRYKIIEKRQSVAFWCNPISGHATLYWYQQILGQGPKLLIQFQNNGVVDDSQLPKDRFSAERLKGVDSTLKIQPAKLEDSAVYLCASSLDGGTGSYGYTFGSGTRLTVV.

The rearrangement joins TRBV19 to TRBJ2-5, with 8 bases fitting TRBD2. V lost 6 bases to trimming and J lost 5 bases; unmatched junction nucleotides: 11. Germline CDR1 and CDR2: LNHDA and SQIVND (reference sequence). CDR3 length equals 15 residues. CDR3 DNA sequence: TGTGCCAGTAGCCCGGGGGGGGGCTCGACGGAGACCCAGTACTTC. This codes for CASSPGGGSTETQYF.

The chain joins TRBV7-2 to TRBJ2-5; TRBD2 matches at 10 bases. V was pared by 5 bases and J by 4 bases, with 7 bases of the junction left unmatched. There are 15 residues in the CDR3. Germline V CDR1 and CDR2: SGHTA, FQGNSA. Here the CDR3 DNA reads TGTGCCAGCAGCCGCAGCGGGGGGGCTCCAGAGACCCAGTACTTC. Translation: CASSRSGGAPETQYF.

The rearrangement links TRBV2 to TRBJ2-2, with 13 bases identical to TRBD2. Trimming took 6 bases from V and 0 from J; bases not matched to a gene: 4. The CDR3 contains 17 residues. Germline V gives CDR1 SNHLY, CDR2 FYNNEI. The CDR3 protein is CASRGLAGPANTGELFF. The CDR3, as DNA: TGTGCCAGCAGGGGACTAGCGGGGCCCGCGAACACCGGGGAGCTGTTTTTT.

The chain has TRBV2 and TRBJ2-2; the match to TRBD2 covers 9 bases. The CDR3 totals 15 residues. The germline CDR1 and CDR2 sequences are SNHLY and FYNNEI. V lost 6 bases to trimming and J lost 8 bases; unmatched junction nucleotides: 10. CDR3 coding DNA: TGTGCCAGCAGGGGGGGGCTAGCGGGAACTGGGGAGCTGTTTTTT. Its protein is CASRGGLAGTGELFF.

The CDR3 is CAGASGALAKNIQYF. Written as DNA, the CDR3 is TGTGCCGGGGCCTCCGGTGCGTTGGCCAAAAACATTCAGTACTTC. The chain recombines TRBV2 with TRBJ2-4; tentatively, D is TRBD1 (5 bases). From germline, CDR1 is SNHLY and CDR2 FYNNEI. The CDR3 sequence is 15 residues long. Trimming removed 11 bases at V and 1 base at J, with 18 bases between.

The rearrangement uses TRBV10-3 and TRBJ2-1; 9 bases are shared with TRBD2. From germline, CDR1 is ENHRY and CDR2 SYGVKD. Unmatched junction bases numbered 12, after V lost 11 bases and J lost 7 bases. The CDR3 sequence is 14 residues long. The CDR3 spells CAQGRGGAGNEQFF. CDR3 nucleotide sequence: TGTGCCCAGGGGCGCGGGGGGGCCGGAAATGAGCAGTTCTTC.